These 15 T cell receptor beta chains originate from one sample sequenced in a study of blood T cell repertoires in COVID-19. Produced via immunoSEQ multiplex PCR; TCRdb's table is partial and in-frame only. In the table there are about 130,000 clones, roughly 83% of which are singletons. Sequencing was carried out using PBMCs or T cells enriched from blood (not recorded which). The receptors derive from a man in his fifties or sixties who had recovered from COVID-19.

The chain combines TRBV18 with TRBJ2-1; tentative D call: TRBD1 (6 bases). This CDR3 spans 16 amino acids. The V gene lost 3 bases and the J gene lost 3 bases, with 15 bases spanning the gap. Germline-derived CDR1 and CDR2 are KGHSH and LQKENI. In nucleotides, the CDR3 is TGTGCCAGCTCACCTACAGGGTCTAGCCACTACAATGAGCAGTTCTTC. Translated: CASSPTGSSHYNEQFF.

This chain joins TRBV5-1 and TRBJ2-5; 15 bases match TRBD2. J lost 5 bases, V lost 7 bases, and 9 bases had no gene match. CDR1 SGHRS and CDR2 YFSETQ come from the germline V gene. This CDR3 spans 16 amino acids. The CDR3 protein is CASSPRTSGGAETQYF. The CDR3 nucleotides are TGCGCCAGCTCCCCGAGGACTAGCGGGGGGGCCGAGACCCAGTACTTC. Full variable domain (outside the CDR3, taken from reference TRBV5-1 and TRBJ2-5): KAGVTQTPRYLIKTRGQQVTLSCSPISGHRSVSWYQQTPGQGLQFLFEYFSETQRNKGNFPGRFSGRQFSNSRSEMNVSTLELGDSALYLCASSPRTSGGAETQYFGPGTRLLVL.

This sequence joins TRBV28 and TRBJ2-5, with TRBD2 as a possible D gene (6 bases). Between the trimmed V and J ends, which lost 10 bases and 2 bases, there was a span of 11 bases. CDR1 MDHEN and CDR2 SYDVKM come from the germline V gene. This CDR3 spans 12 amino acids. Here the CDR3 DNA reads TGTGCCATACGGGGGTTGCAAGAGACCCAGTACTTC. Its protein is CAIRGLQETQYF.

The gene calls are TRBV4-3 and TRBJ1-2; 8 bases are shared with TRBD1. Germline CDR1 and CDR2: LGHNA and YSLEER. The CDR3 spans 15 residues. V lost 0 bases to trimming and J lost 3 bases; unmatched junction nucleotides: 3. CDR3 protein: CASSQEPGGHYGYTF. DNA of the CDR3: TGCGCCAGCAGCCAAGAGCCAGGGGGCCACTATGGCTACACCTTC.

The V gene is TRBV6-2 or TRBV6-3, the J gene TRBJ2-1, with 7 bases identical to TRBD1. This CDR3 is built from 17 residues. Germline trimming cut 0 bases from V and 4 bases from J; bases unmatched to any gene: 9. CDR1 MNHEY and CDR2 SVGEGT come from the germline V gene. This CDR3 is CASSYSILEQGYNEQFF. The DNA for the CDR3 is TGTGCCAGCAGTTACTCGATCCTAGAACAGGGGTACAATGAGCAGTTCTTC.

The table lists this clone with a few counts. The genes are TRBV5-1 and TRBJ2-3, with 10 bases aligning to TRBD2. Germline values: CDR1 SGHRS, CDR2 YFSETQ. V trimming: 4 bases; J trimming: 6 bases; junction bases outside the gene matches: 11. The CDR3 is 16 amino acids. The CDR3 region has the DNA TGCGCCAGCAGCCTCCCGGGGAGCGGGGGGGCCGATACGCAGTATTTT. Protein: CASSLPGSGGADTQYF.

The table lists this clone with a count of one. The chain has TRBV28 and TRBJ2-2; 8 bases match TRBD2. The CDR3 runs to 16 residues. J lost 0 bases, V lost 5 bases, and 5 bases had no gene match. Germline CDR1 MDHEN, CDR2 SYDVKM. In DNA, the CDR3 is TGTGCCAGCAGTCCGGGAGGGACCTCGAACACCGGGGAGCTGTTTTTT. Residues: CASSPGGTSNTGELFF. Full variable domain (remainder filled in from reference TRBV28 and TRBJ2-2): DVKVTQSSRYLVKRTGEKVFLECVQDMDHENMFWYRQDPGLGLRLIYFSYDVKMKEKGDIPEGYSVSREKKERFSLILESASTNQTSMYLCASSPGGTSNTGELFFGEGSRLTVL.

The rearrangement joins TRBV18 to TRBJ1-5, with 7 bases identical to TRBD1. CDR1 KGHSH and CDR2 LQKENI come from the germline V gene. The V and J ends lost 4 bases and 2 bases, in that order; junction bases with no gene match: 8. This CDR3 has 16 amino acids. This chain's CDR3 is CASSQINTGGNQPQHF. CDR3 sequence (DNA): TGTGCCAGCTCACAAATTAATACAGGGGGCAATCAGCCCCAGCATTTT.

With regard to this clone: The junction does not match germline at one end; this may be a read error. The chain links TRBV7-6 to TRBJ2-7, with TRBD1 matching 12 bases. This CDR3 has 17 residues. The germline V gene has CDR1 SGHVS and CDR2 FNYEAQ. In DNA form, the CDR3 reads TGTGCCAGCAGCCTAGCCGGGACAGGGGGCTTCTCCTACGAGCAGTACTTC. It yields the protein CASSLAGTGGFSYEQYF.

This chain connects TRBV11-2 to TRBJ2-5, with no clear D. This CDR3 has 12 residues. Trimming took 1 base from V and 5 from J, leaving 5 bases between them. The V gene's germline CDR1 is SGHAT and CDR2 FQNNGV. This chain's CDR3 is CASSLALETQYF. Here the CDR3 DNA reads TGTGCCAGCAGCTTAGCCCTGGAGACCCAGTACTTC.

This clone has a handful of counts. This chain joins TRBV9 and TRBJ1-1, with 9 positions matching TRBD1. Germline V gene sequence: CDR1 SGDLS, CDR2 YYNGEE. The CDR3 loop spans 15 amino acids. The V and J ends lost 5 bases and 2 bases, in that order; junction bases with no gene match: 7. CDR3 DNA sequence: TGTGCCAGCAGAGCCGGGACAGGGTACAACACTGAAGCTTTCTTT. As protein: CASRAGTGYNTEAFF.

CDR3 region: CASSVTTGTGKETQYF. The CDR3 coding sequence is TGTGCCAGCAGCGTAACGACCGGGACAGGGAAAGAGACCCAGTACTTC. This sequence joins TRBV9 and TRBJ2-5; 9 nucleotides agree with TRBD1. After removal of 1 base from V and 3 bases from J, the junction contained 7 bases not matched to a gene. CDR3 size: 16 residues. Germline lookup yields CDR1 SGDLS and CDR2 YYNGEE. Using reference TRBV9 and TRBJ2-5 for the parts outside the CDR3, the full variable domain is DSGVTQTPKHLITATGQRVTLRCSPRSGDLSVYWYQQSLDQGLQFLIQYYNGEERAKGNILERFSAQQFPDLHSELNLSSLELGDSALYFCASSVTTGTGKETQYFGPGTRLLVL.

The CDR3 DNA reads as TGTGCCAGCAGCGAGACAGCTGCCGGCACTGAAGCTTTCTTT. Protein product: CASSETAAGTEAFF. V and J are TRBV7-3 and TRBJ1-1; D might be TRBD1 (5 bases). The germline V gene has CDR1 SGHTA and CDR2 FQGTGA. This CDR3 is 14 amino acids long. V was trimmed by 5 bases and J by 4 bases, leaving 14 bases between them.

This clone has more than one count but fewer than ten. The chain uses TRBV6-4 and TRBJ1-6, with D perhaps matching TRBD1 (5 bases). CDR3 length: 15 amino acids. From germline, CDR1 is MRHNA and CDR2 SNTAGT. V lost 4 bases and J lost 9, with 16 bases in between. CDR3 DNA sequence: TGTGCCAGCAGTGCCGACGGCCAGGGCGTTTCACCCCTCCACTTT. Translated, it gives CASSADGQGVSPLHF.

This sequence joins TRBV5-4 and TRBJ2-5; 9 positions match TRBD1. The V gene end was trimmed by 4 bases and the J gene end by 4 bases; junction bases not matched to a gene: 8. This CDR3 region has 15 residues. Germline CDR1 SGHNT, CDR2 YYREEE (reference sequence). Here the CDR3 reads CASSGRQGEGETQYF. CDR3 sequence (DNA): TGTGCCAGCAGCGGACGACAGGGGGAGGGAGAGACCCAGTACTTC.